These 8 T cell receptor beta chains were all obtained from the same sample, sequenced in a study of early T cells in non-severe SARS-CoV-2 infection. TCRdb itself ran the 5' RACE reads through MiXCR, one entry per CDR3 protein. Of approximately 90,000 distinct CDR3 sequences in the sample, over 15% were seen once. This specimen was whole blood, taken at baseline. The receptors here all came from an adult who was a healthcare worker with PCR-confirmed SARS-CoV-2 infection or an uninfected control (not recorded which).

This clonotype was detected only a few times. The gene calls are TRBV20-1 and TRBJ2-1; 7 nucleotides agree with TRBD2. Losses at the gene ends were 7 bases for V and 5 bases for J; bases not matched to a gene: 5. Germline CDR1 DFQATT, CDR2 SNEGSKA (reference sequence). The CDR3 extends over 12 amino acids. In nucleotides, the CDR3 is TGCAGTGAAGCGGGACCGGACAATGAGCAGTTCTTC. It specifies CSEAGPDNEQFF.

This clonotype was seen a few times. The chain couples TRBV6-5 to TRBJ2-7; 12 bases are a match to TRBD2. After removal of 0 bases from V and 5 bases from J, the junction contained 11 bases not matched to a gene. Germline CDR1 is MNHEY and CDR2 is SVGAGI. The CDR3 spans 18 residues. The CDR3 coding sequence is TGTGCCAGCAGTTACTCATGGGCGACTAGCGGGAGTCACAACGAGCAGTACTTC. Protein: CASSYSWATSGSHNEQYF.

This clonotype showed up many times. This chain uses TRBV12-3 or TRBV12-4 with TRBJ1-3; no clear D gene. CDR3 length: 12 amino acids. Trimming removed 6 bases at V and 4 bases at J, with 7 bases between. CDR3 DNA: TGTGCCAGCAGGACCCCCGGAAACACCATATATTTT. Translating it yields CASRTPGNTIYF.

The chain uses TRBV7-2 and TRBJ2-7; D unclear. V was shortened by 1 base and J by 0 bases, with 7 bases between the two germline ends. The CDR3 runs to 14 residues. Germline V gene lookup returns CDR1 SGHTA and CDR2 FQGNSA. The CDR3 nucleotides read TGTGCCAGCAGCTTAGGTCATATCTCCTACGAGCAGTACTTC. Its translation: CASSLGHISYEQYF. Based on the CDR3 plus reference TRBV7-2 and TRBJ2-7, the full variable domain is GAGVSQSPSNKVTEKGKDVELRCDPISGHTALYWYRQSLGQGLEFLIYFQGNSAPDKSGLPSDRFSAERTGGSVSTLTIQRTQQEDSAVYLCASSLGHISYEQYFGPGTRLTVT.

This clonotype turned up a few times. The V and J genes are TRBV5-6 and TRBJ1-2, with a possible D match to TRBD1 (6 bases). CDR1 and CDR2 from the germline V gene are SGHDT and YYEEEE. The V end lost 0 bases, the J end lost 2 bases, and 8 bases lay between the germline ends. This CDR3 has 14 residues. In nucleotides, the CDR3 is TGTGCCAGCAGCTTGGCGGGACACAACTATGGCTACACCTTC. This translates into CASSLAGHNYGYTF.

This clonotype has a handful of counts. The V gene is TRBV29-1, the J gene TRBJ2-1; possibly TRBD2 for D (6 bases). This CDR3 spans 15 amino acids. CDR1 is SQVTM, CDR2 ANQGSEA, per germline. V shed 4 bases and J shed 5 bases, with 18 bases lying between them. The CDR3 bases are TGCAGCGTTGTGCCCCTAGCGCCCCGCCACAATGAGCAGTTCTTC. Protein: CSVVPLAPRHNEQFF.

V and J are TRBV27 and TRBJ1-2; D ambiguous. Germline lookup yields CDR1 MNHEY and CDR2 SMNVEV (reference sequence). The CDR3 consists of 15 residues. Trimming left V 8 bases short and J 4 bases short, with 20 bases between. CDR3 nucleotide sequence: TGTGCCAGCGCTCCGCGTCGGGAGCAGACCTATGGCTACACCTTC. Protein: CASAPRREQTYGYTF.

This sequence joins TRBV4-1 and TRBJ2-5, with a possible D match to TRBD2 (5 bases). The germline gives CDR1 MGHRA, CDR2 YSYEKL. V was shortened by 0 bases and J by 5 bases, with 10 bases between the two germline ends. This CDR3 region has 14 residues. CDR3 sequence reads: CASSQDPTGETQYF. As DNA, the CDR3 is TGCGCCAGCAGCCAAGACCCGACGGGGGAGACCCAGTACTTC.